The subject of this entry is one TCR beta chain. What it binds is not known. This CDR3 is 15 amino acids long. V lost 3 bases to trimming and J lost 4 bases, with 12 bases between them. Germline values: CDR1 SGHTA, CDR2 FQGNSA. The sample is drawn from a study of cytotoxic CD8 clonotypes in ibrutinib-treated CLL. In the study overall: A mean of approximately 260,000 productive templates and 94,082 productive rearrangements was obtained per sample.

The study, taken as a whole, reports: Whereas clonality rose at ibrutinib response, it declined toward baseline at progression. Sampling times differed between sustained-remission and progressing patients.

Clones were sequenced by immunoSEQ multiplex PCR, and TCRdb holds only the in-frame ones, with some missing. This repertoire shows about 150,000 clones, around 76% found once; its top ten account for 5% to 5.5%. This sequence originates from a human donor with chronic lymphocytic leukemia. The chain uses TRBV7-2 and TRBJ2-2; D is unresolved. This specimen consisted of PBMCs, obtained after 24 months of ibrutinib treatment. The CDR3 region has the DNA TGTGCCAGCAGCTTCGACGGCCTGACCACCGGGGAGCTGTTTTTT. Amino acids: CASSFDGLTTGELFF.